Presented here are 25 T cell receptor beta chains from one specimen sequenced in a study of immune evolution from preneoplasia to lung adenocarcinoma. Assay: immunoSEQ multiplex PCR; the TCRdb copy retains only in-frame clones and omits some. The data show approximately 2,000 clones, with 82% seen just once and roughly 8.8% held by the top ten. Input material: FFPE adjacent normal lung tissue. The receptors were sampled from a person aged 70 to 85 with lung adenocarcinoma.

The chain is built from TRBV19 and TRBJ2-7, with 7 bases fitting TRBD1. The CDR3 runs to 15 residues. Germline assignment: CDR1 LNHDA and CDR2 SQIVND (reference sequence). V dropped 5 bases and J dropped 2; count of bases not matched to a gene: 9. The CDR3 nucleotides read TGTGCCAGTAGTTCCGACAGGGAGTCACCCTACGAGCAGTACTTC. Residues: CASSSDRESPYEQYF. The variable domain in full, with the rest retrieved from reference TRBV19 and TRBJ2-7, is DGGITQSPKYLFRKEGQNVTLSCEQNLNHDAMYWYRQDPGQGLRLIYYSQIVNDFQKGDIAEGYSVSREKKESFPLTVTSAQKNPTAFYLCASSSDRESPYEQYFGPGTRLTVT.

In DNA form, the CDR3 reads TGTGCCAGCAGTCGGACATTTAATGAAAAACTGTTTTTT. It is translated as CASSRTFNEKLFF. The chain combines TRBV5-4 with TRBJ1-4, with a possible D match to TRBD1 (5 bases). The CDR3 loop spans 13 amino acids. CDR1 is SGHNT and CDR2 is YYREEE in the germline V gene (reference sequence). The ends were cut back, 5 bases at V and 4 bases at J, with 9 bases in the middle.

This rearrangement joins TRBV28 to TRBJ2-3; 7 positions agree with TRBD2. The CDR3 contains 16 residues. CDR1 is MDHEN and CDR2 is SYDVKM in the germline V gene. Trimming at V came to 3 bases and at J to 1 base, leaving 7 bases not matched to a gene. DNA for the CDR3: TGTGCCAGCAGTTTTGATTCTAGCGGCCGCACAGATACGCAGTATTTT. Translated: CASSFDSSGRTDTQYF.

The rearrangement links TRBV18 to TRBJ2-7; 14 nucleotides match TRBD2. Trimming at V came to 3 bases and at J to 5 bases, leaving 3 bases not matched to a gene. Germline assignment: CDR1 KGHSH and CDR2 LQKENI. The CDR3 is 15 residues long. The CDR3 region is CASSPGLAGGHEQYF. The CDR3 region has the DNA TGTGCCAGCTCACCCGGACTAGCGGGAGGCCACGAGCAGTACTTC.

This clone came up a few times. The chain couples TRBV4-3 to TRBJ2-1; D is ambiguous. The germline CDR1 and CDR2 sequences are LGHNA and YSLEER. V lost 0 bases to trimming and J lost 5 bases, with 11 bases between them. The CDR3 loop spans 15 amino acids. The CDR3 nucleotides read TGCGCCAGCAGCCAAGATAGGTTCGCGAACAATGAGCAGTTCTTC. Translation gives CASSQDRFANNEQFF.

The genes are TRBV19 and TRBJ2-5; 16 bases agree with TRBD2. This CDR3 has 19 residues. V gave up 5 bases and J gave up 1 base; unmatched junction bases: 10. Germline-derived CDR1 and CDR2 are LNHDA and SQIVND (reference sequence). CDR3 DNA: TGTGCCAGTAGTTCCCCAGGGACTAGCGGGAGGGCTGGCCAAGAGACCCAGTACTTC. Residues: CASSSPGTSGRAGQETQYF.

The CDR3 spells CASSPVQGENGYTF. The CDR3 DNA follows: TGTGCCAGCTCACCAGTGCAGGGCGAAAATGGCTACACCTTC. This chain joins TRBV18 and TRBJ1-2, with a weak D call TRBD1 (5 bases). The V gene lost 2 bases and the J gene lost 6 bases, with 13 bases spanning the gap. This CDR3 is 14 amino acids long. Per the germline V gene, CDR1 is KGHSH and CDR2 is LQKENI.

V and J are TRBV25-1 and TRBJ2-7; 9 bases match TRBD1. Germline trimming cut 4 bases from V and 2 bases from J; bases unmatched to any gene: 6. CDR1 and CDR2 from the germline V gene are MGHDK and SYGVNS. The CDR3 runs 15 residues. The CDR3 nucleotides read TGTGCCAGCAGTGGATTCAGACAGGGGGCCTACGAGCAGTACGTC. It specifies CASSGFRQGAYEQYV.

The chain carries TRBV2 and TRBJ2-4; D possibly uses TRBD1 or TRBD2 (6 bases each). The CDR3 spans 16 residues. The V and J ends lost 6 bases and 3 bases respectively, with 18 bases between them. CDR1 is SNHLY, CDR2 FYNNEI, per germline. CDR3 loop: CASRPIRGRGKNIQYF. The CDR3 region has the DNA TGTGCCAGCAGGCCCATCCGGGGGCGCGGCAAAAACATTCAGTACTTC. Variable domain in full (rest from reference TRBV2 and TRBJ2-4): EPEVTQTPSHQVTQMGQEVILRCVPISNHLYFYWYRQILGQKVEFLVSFYNNEISEKSEIFDDQFSVERPDGSNFTLKIRSTKLEDSAMYFCASRPIRGRGKNIQYFGAGTRLSVL.

This chain uses TRBV29-1 with TRBJ2-2; D uncertain. The CDR3 covers 13 residues. Germline V CDR1 and CDR2: SQVTM, ANQGSEA. V was pared by 2 bases and J by 6 bases, with 10 bases between. In nucleotides, the CDR3 is TGCAGCGTTGAAAAGACCTTGGCCGGGGAGCTGTTTTTT. Translation gives CSVEKTLAGELFF.

The V call is TRBV11-3, the J call TRBJ1-1; D is undetermined. Germline V gene sequence: CDR1 SGHNT, CDR2 YENEEA. There are 13 residues in the CDR3. Trimming shortened V by 5 bases and J by 0 bases, and 7 bases separated the two germline ends. CDR3 nucleotides: TGTGCCAGCAGCGATCGACTGAACACTGAAGCTTTCTTT. Translation gives CASSDRLNTEAFF.

The V and J genes are TRBV7-2 and TRBJ1-1; D remains ambiguous. Germline V gives CDR1 SGHTA, CDR2 FQGNSA. Trimming left V 5 bases short and J 3 bases short, with 7 bases between. This CDR3 is 12 amino acids long. DNA of the CDR3: TGTGCCAGCAGCCTATCCCACACTGAAGCTTTCTTT. Protein product: CASSLSHTEAFF.

This sequence joins TRBV11-3 and TRBJ2-1; D unresolved. CDR1 is SGHNT, CDR2 YENEEA, per germline. This CDR3 comprises 15 residues. V was pared by 5 bases and J by 10 bases, with 21 bases between. The chain's CDR3 is CASSKPGGERAEQFF. CDR3 bases: TGTGCCAGCAGCAAACCTGGCGGAGAACGAGCAGAGCAGTTCTTC. The variable domain in full, completed from reference TRBV11-3 and TRBJ2-1, reads EAGVVQSPRYKIIEKKQPVAFWCNPISGHNTLYWYLQNLGQGPELLIRYENEEAVDDSQLPKDRFSAERLKGVDSTLKIQPAELGDSAVYLCASSKPGGERAEQFFGPGTRLTVL.

The chain joins TRBV6-5 to TRBJ2-2; D gene ambiguous. Germline V lookup: CDR1 MNHEY, CDR2 SVGAGI. The V end was cut by 7 bases, the J end by 1 base, with 10 bases between. The CDR3 loop spans 14 amino acids. DNA of the CDR3: TGTGCCAGCACAGTGGGCTGGAACACCGGGGAGCTGTTTTTT. Translated: CASTVGWNTGELFF.

This clone came up once. The V gene is TRBV28, the J gene TRBJ2-7, with D perhaps TRBD1 (6 bases). Trimming removed 6 bases at V and 2 bases at J, with 20 bases between. There are 16 residues in the CDR3. CDR1 and CDR2 (germline): MDHEN, SYDVKM. CDR3 sequence reads: CASSSLTGYGTYEQYF. CDR3 coding DNA: TGTGCCAGCAGCTCCCTCACAGGGTATGGAACCTACGAGCAGTACTTC.

This clone was detected a few times. V is TRBV27 and J is TRBJ2-3, with 9 bases fitting TRBD2. In germline, CDR1 is MNHEY, CDR2 SMNVEV (reference sequence). The CDR3 is 17 residues long. The trim removed 5 bases at V and 2 bases at J, leaving 11 bases unmatched. The DNA of the CDR3 is TGTGCCAGCAGTCTCATGGTACTAGCGGGCCACACAGATACGCAGTATTTT. Translated: CASSLMVLAGHTDTQYF.

The chain recombines TRBV7-9 with TRBJ1-1; 7 nucleotides line up with TRBD1. This CDR3 is built from 16 residues. The trim removed 5 bases at V and 4 bases at J, leaving 13 bases unmatched. The germline CDR1 and CDR2 sequences are SEHNR and FQNEAQ (reference sequence). The CDR3 loop reads CASSPPVNRGATEAFF. CDR3 nucleotide sequence: TGTGCCAGCAGCCCACCAGTAAACAGGGGCGCCACTGAAGCTTTCTTT. Together with reference TRBV7-9 and TRBJ1-1, the CDR3 gives the full variable domain: DTGVSQNPRHKITKRGQNVTFRCDPISEHNRLYWYRQTLGQGPEFLTYFQNEAQLEKSRLLSDRFSAERPKGSFSTLEIQRTEQGDSAMYLCASSPPVNRGATEAFFGQGTRLTVV.

The rearrangement links TRBV10-3 to TRBJ2-7, with 7 bases that match TRBD1. V shed 2 bases and J 4 bases; nucleotides not matched to a gene: 14. CDR1 is ENHRY, CDR2 SYGVKD, per germline. CDR3 length equals 17 residues. CDR3 nucleotides: TGTGCCATCAGTGAGCCCTACACGGGACAGATTTTATACGAGCAGTACTTC. Its protein is CAISEPYTGQILYEQYF.

The chain has TRBV11-3 and TRBJ1-1, with D maybe TRBD1 (5 bases). The length of the CDR3 is 14 residues. Germline V lookup: CDR1 SGHNT, CDR2 YENEEA. Trimming removed 4 bases from V and 1 base from J, with 10 bases in between. CDR3 protein: CASSSTAPNTEAFF. The CDR3 bases are TGTGCCAGCAGCTCGACAGCACCGAACACTGAAGCTTTCTTT.

The J gene is TRBJ2-2, the V gene TRBV30; 7 bases line up with TRBD1. V shed 0 bases and J 2 bases; nucleotides not matched to a gene: 3. CDR3 length: 15 amino acids. Germline CDR1 is GTSNPN and CDR2 is SVGIG (reference sequence). The CDR3 loop is CAWSVGTVNTGELFF. DNA of the CDR3: TGTGCCTGGAGTGTAGGGACAGTAAACACCGGGGAGCTGTTTTTT. The variable domain in full, with the rest retrieved from reference TRBV30 and TRBJ2-2, is SQTIHQWPATLVQPVGSPLSLECTVEGTSNPNLYWYRQAAGRGLQLLFYSVGIGQISSEVPQNLSASRPQDRQFILSSKKLLLSDSGFYLCAWSVGTVNTGELFFGEGSRLTVL.

CDR3 protein: CASKSGAAGQPQHF. Written as DNA, the CDR3 is TGTGCCAGTAAGTCGGGGGCCGCGGGTCAGCCCCAGCATTTT. The chain links TRBV19 to TRBJ1-5; D possibly corresponds to TRBD1 (6 bases). Germline lookup yields CDR1 LNHDA and CDR2 SQIVND (reference sequence). V lost 7 bases to trimming and J lost 6 bases, with 16 bases between them. CDR3 length: 14 amino acids. The full variable domain, rest sourced from reference TRBV19 and TRBJ1-5, is DGGITQSPKYLFRKEGQNVTLSCEQNLNHDAMYWYRQDPGQGLRLIYYSQIVNDFQKGDIAEGYSVSREKKESFPLTVTSAQKNPTAFYLCASKSGAAGQPQHFGDGTRLSIL.

Notes on this clone: The junction departs from the called germline gene at one end, perhaps through a read error. The chain joins TRBV11-2 to TRBJ1-2, with D unclear. Germline V gene sequence: CDR1 SGHAT, CDR2 FQNNGV. The CDR3 totals 13 residues. The CDR3 DNA reads TGTGCCAGCAGCTTAGACCCATCGGGTGGCTACATCTTC. Protein product: CASSLDPSGGYIF.

CDR3 residues: CSVEGGREAFTEQYF. For the CDR3, the DNA is TGCAGCGTTGAAGGGGGGCGGGAGGCCTTCACCGAGCAGTACTTC. This chain joins TRBV29-1 and TRBJ2-7; 8 bases are shared with TRBD2. J was trimmed by 6 bases and V by 1 base; bases with no gene match: 11. The CDR3 extends over 15 amino acids. Germline V lookup: CDR1 SQVTM, CDR2 ANQGSEA.

The V call is TRBV4-3, the J call TRBJ2-7; 7 nucleotides match TRBD1. V shed 1 base and J 2 bases; nucleotides not matched to a gene: 5. The germline V gene encodes CDR1 LGHNA and CDR2 YSLEER. The CDR3 contains 15 residues. The CDR3 is CASSQGQGDPYEQYF. CDR3 DNA: TGCGCCAGCAGCCAAGGCCAGGGGGATCCCTACGAGCAGTACTTC.

The chain joins TRBV29-1 to TRBJ1-1; unclear D gene. This CDR3 has 12 amino acids. The V and J ends lost 7 bases and 1 base respectively, with 10 bases between them. CDR1 is SQVTM, CDR2 ANQGSEA, per germline. CDR3 loop: CSDGYKNTEAFF. The CDR3 region has the DNA TGCAGCGACGGTTATAAGAACACTGAAGCTTTCTTT.